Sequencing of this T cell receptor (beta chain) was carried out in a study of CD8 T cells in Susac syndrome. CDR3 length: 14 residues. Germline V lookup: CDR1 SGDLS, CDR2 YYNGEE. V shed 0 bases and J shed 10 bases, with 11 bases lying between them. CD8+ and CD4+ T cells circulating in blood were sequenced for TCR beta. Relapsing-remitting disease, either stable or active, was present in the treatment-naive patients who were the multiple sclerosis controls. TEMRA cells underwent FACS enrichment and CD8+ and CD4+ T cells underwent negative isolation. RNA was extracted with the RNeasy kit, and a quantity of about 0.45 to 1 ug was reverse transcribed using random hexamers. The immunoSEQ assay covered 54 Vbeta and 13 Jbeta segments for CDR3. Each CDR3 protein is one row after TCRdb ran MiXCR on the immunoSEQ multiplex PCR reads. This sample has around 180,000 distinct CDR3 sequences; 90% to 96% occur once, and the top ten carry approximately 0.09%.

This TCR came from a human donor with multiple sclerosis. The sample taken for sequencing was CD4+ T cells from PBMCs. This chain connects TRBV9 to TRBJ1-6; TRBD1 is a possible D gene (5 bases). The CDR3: CASSVGQNWSPLHF. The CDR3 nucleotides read TGTGCCAGCAGCGTAGGACAGAATTGGTCACCCCTCCACTTT. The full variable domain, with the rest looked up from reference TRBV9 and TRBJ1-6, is DSGVTQTPKHLITATGQRVTLRCSPRSGDLSVYWYQQSLDQGLQFLIQYYNGEERAKGNILERFSAQQFPDLHSELNLSSLELGDSALYFCASSVGQNWSPLHFGNGTRLTVT.